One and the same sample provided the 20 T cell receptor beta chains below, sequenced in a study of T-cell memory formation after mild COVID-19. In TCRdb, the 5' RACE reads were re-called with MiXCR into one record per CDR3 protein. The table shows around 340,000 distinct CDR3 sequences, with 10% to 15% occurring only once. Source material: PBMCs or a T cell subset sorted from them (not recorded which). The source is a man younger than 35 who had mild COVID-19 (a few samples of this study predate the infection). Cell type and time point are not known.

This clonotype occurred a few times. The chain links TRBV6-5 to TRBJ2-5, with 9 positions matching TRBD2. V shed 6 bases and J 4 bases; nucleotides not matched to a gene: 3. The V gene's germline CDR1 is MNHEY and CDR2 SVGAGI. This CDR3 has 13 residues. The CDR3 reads CASRAGGAETQYF. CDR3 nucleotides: TGTGCCAGCAGGGCGGGGGGGGCAGAGACCCAGTACTTC.

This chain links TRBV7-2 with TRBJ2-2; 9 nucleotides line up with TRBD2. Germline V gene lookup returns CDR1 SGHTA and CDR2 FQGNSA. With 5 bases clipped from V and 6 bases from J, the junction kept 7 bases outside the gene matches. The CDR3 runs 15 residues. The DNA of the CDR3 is TGTGCCAGCAGCCCGGGACTAGCTCGGGCCGGGGAGCTGTTTTTT. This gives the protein CASSPGLARAGELFF.

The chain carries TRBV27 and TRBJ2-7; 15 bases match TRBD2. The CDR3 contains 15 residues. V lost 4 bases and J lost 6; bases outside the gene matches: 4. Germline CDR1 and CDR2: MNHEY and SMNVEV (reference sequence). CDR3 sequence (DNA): TGTGCCAGCAGTTCCGGACTAGCGGGGGGGGTCGAGCAGTACTTC. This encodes CASSSGLAGGVEQYF.

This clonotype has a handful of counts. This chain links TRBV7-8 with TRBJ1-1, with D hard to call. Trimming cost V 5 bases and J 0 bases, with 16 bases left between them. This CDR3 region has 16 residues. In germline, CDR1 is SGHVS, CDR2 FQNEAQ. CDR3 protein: CASSRAASPMNTEAFF. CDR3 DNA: TGTGCCAGCAGCCGCGCGGCCAGCCCCATGAACACTGAAGCTTTCTTT.

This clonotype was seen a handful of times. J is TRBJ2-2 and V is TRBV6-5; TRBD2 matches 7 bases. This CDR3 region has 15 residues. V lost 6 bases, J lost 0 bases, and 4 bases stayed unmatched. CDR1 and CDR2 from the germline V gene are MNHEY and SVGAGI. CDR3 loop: CASSPAGANTGELFF. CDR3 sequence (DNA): TGTGCCAGCAGCCCCGCGGGGGCGAACACCGGGGAGCTGTTTTTT.

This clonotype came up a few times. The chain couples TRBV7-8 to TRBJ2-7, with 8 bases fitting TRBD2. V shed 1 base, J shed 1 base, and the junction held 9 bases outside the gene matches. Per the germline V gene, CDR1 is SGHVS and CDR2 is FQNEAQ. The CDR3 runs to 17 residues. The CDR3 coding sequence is TGTGCCAGCAGCTTAGTTGGTAGCGGGGCGTTATCCTACGAGCAGTACGTC. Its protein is CASSLVGSGALSYEQYV.

This CDR3 reads CASSPRTLNTEAFF. CDR3 sequence (DNA): TGTGCCAGCAGCCCCAGGACCCTCAACACTGAAGCTTTCTTT. The chain couples TRBV7-8 to TRBJ1-1; D not certain. The CDR3 is 14 residues long. V was trimmed by 5 bases and J by 2 bases, leaving 12 bases between them. CDR1 is SGHVS and CDR2 is FQNEAQ in the germline V gene.

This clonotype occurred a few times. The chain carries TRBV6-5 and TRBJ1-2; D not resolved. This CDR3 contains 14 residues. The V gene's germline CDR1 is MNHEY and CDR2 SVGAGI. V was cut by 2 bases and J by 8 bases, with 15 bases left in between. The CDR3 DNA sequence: TGTGCCAGCAGTTACACAGATCCCTGGTCGGGCTACACCTTC. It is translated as CASSYTDPWSGYTF.

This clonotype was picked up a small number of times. The CDR3 bases are TGTGCCAGCAGCCGAGCTAGGGACTCACCCACCCTCCAGACCCAGTACTTC. This codes for CASSRARDSPTLQTQYF. This chain joins TRBV7-9 and TRBJ2-5; weak D call: TRBD2 (6 bases). There are 17 residues in the CDR3. V lost 5 bases and J lost 6, with 25 bases in between. Germline CDR1 SEHNR, CDR2 FQNEAQ (reference sequence).

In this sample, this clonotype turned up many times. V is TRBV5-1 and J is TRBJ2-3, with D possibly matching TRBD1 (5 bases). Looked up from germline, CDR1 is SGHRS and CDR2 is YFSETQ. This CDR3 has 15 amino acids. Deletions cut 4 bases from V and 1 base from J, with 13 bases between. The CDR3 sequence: CASSQDTARTDTQYF. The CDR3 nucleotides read TGCGCCAGCAGCCAGGACACAGCCCGCACAGATACGCAGTATTTT.

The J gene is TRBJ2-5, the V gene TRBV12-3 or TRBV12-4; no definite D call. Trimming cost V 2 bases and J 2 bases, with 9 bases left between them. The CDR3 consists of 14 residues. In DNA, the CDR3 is TGTGCCAGCAGTTTATCGGAGTCTCAAGAGACCCAGTACTTC. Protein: CASSLSESQETQYF.

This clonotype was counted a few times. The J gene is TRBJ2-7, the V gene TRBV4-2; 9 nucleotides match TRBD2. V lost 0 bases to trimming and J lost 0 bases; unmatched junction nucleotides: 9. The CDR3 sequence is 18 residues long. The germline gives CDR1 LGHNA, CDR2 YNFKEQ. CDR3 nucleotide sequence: TGTGCCAGCAGCCAAGAGGTAGCGGGGGCCGTACCCTCCTACGAGCAGTACGTC. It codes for CASSQEVAGAVPSYEQYV.

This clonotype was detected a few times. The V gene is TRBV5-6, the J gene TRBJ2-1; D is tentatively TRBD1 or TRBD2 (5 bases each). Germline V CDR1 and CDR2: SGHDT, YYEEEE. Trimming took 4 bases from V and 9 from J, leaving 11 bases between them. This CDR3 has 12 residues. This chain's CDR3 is CASSRRGSEQFF. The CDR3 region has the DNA TGTGCCAGCAGCCGACGGGGCAGTGAGCAGTTCTTC.

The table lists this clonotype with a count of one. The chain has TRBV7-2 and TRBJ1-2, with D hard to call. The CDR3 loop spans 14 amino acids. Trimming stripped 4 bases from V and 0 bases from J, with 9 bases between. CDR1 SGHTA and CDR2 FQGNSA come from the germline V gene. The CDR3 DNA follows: TGTGCCAGCAGCTCGAACCTAGCTAACTATGGCTACACCTTC. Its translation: CASSSNLANYGYTF. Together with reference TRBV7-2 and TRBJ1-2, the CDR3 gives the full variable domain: GAGVSQSPSNKVTEKGKDVELRCDPISGHTALYWYRQSLGQGLEFLIYFQGNSAPDKSGLPSDRFSAERTGGSVSTLTIQRTQQEDSAVYLCASSSNLANYGYTFGSGTRLTVV.

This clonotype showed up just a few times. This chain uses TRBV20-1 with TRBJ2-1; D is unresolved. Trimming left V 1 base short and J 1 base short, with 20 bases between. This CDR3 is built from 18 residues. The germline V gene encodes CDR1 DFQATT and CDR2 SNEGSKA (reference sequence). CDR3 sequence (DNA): TGCAGTGCTAGAGTGCGTCTAGATCTACCGATATCCTACAATGAGCAGTTCTTC. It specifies CSARVRLDLPISYNEQFF.

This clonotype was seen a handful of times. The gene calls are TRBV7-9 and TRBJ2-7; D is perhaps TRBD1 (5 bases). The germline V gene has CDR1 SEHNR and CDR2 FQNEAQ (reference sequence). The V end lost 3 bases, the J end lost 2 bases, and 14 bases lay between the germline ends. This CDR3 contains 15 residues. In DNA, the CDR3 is TGTGCCAGCAGCTTGGGAACAGGTCCTGCCTACGAGCAGTACTTC. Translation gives CASSLGTGPAYEQYF. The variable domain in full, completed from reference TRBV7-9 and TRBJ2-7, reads DTGVSQNPRHKITKRGQNVTFRCDPISEHNRLYWYRQTLGQGPEFLTYFQNEAQLEKSRLLSDRFSAERPKGSFSTLEIQRTEQGDSAMYLCASSLGTGPAYEQYFGPGTRLTVT.

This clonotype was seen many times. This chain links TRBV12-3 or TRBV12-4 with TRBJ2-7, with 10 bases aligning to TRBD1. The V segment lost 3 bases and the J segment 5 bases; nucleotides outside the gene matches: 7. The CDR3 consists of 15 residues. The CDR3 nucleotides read TGTGCCAGCAGTTTGAGACAGGGGGCGCGGGACGAGCAGTACTTC. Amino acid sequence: CASSLRQGARDEQYF.

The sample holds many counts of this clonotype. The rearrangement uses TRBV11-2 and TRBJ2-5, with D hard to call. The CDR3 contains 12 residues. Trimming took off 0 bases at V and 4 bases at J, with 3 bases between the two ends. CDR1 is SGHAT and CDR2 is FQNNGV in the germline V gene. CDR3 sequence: CASSLERETQYF. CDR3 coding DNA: TGTGCCAGCAGCTTAGAGAGAGAGACCCAGTACTTC.

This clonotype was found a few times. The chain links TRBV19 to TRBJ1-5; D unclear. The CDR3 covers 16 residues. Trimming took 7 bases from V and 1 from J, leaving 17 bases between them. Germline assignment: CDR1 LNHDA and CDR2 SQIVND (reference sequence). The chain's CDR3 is CASTPVFGLSNQPQHF. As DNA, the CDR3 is TGTGCCAGTACCCCTGTTTTCGGCCTAAGCAATCAGCCCCAGCATTTT. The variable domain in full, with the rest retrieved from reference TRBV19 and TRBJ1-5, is DGGITQSPKYLFRKEGQNVTLSCEQNLNHDAMYWYRQDPGQGLRLIYYSQIVNDFQKGDIAEGYSVSREKKESFPLTVTSAQKNPTAFYLCASTPVFGLSNQPQHFGDGTRLSIL.

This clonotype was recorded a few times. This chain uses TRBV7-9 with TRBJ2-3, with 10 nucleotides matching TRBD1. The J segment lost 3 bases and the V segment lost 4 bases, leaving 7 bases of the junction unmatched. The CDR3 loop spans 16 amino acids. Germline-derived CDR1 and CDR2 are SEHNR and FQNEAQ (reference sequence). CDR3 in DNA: TGTGCCAGCAGCTCAAACCCGGGACAGGGGACAGATACGCAGTATTTT. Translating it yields CASSSNPGQGTDTQYF. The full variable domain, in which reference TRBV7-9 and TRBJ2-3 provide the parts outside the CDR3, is DTGVSQNPRHKITKRGQNVTFRCDPISEHNRLYWYRQTLGQGPEFLTYFQNEAQLEKSRLLSDRFSAERPKGSFSTLEIQRTEQGDSAMYLCASSSNPGQGTDTQYFGPGTRLTVL.